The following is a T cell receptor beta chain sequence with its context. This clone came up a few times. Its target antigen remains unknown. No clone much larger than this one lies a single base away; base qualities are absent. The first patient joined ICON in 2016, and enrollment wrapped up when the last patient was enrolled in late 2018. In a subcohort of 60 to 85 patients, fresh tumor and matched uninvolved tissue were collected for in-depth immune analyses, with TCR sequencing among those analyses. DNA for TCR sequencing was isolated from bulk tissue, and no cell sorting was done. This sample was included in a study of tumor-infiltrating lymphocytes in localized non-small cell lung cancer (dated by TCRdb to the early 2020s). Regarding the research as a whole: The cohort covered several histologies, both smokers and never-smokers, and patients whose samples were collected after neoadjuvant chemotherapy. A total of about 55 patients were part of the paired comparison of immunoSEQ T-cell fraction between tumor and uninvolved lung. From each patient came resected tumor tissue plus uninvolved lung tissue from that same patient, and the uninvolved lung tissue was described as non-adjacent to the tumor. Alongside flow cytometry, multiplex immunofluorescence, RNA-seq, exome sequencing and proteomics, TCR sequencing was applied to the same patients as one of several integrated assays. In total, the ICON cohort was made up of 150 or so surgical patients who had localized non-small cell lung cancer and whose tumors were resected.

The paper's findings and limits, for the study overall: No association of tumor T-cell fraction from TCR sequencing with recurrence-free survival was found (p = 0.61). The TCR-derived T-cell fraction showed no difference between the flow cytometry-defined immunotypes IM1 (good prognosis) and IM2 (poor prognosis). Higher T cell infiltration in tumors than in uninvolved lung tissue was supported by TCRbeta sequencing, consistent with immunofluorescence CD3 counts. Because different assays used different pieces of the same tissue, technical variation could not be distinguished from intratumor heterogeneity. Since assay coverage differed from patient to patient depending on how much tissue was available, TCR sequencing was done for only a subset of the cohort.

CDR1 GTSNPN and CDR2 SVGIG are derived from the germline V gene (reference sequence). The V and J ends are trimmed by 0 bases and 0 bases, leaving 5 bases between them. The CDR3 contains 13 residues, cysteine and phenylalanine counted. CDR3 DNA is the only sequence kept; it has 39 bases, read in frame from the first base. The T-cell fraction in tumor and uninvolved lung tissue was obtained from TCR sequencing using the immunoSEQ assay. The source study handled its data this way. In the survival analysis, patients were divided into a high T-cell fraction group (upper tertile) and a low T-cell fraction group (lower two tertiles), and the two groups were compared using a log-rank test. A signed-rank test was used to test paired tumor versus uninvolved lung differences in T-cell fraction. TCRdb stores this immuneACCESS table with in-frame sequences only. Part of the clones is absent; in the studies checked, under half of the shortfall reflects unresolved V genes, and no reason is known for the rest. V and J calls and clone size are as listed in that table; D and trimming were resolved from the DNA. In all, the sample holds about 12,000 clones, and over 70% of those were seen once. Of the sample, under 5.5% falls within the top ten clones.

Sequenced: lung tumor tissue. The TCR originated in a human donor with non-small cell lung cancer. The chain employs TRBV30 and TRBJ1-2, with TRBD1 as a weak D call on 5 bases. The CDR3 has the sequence CAWSVQANYGYTF. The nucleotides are TGTGCCTGGAGTGTACAGGCTAACTATGGCTACACCTTC.